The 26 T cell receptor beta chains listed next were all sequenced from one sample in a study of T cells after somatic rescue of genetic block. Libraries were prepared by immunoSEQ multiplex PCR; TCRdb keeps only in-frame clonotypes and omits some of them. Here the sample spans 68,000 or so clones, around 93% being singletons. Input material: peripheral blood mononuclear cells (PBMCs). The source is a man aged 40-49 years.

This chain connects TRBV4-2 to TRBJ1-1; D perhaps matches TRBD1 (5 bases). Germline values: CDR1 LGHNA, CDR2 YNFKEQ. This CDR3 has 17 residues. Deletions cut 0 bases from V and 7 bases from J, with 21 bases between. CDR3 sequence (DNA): TGTGCCAGCAGCCAAGATCTCTTTGAGGGGAGGAGGGGTGAAGCTTTCTTT. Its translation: CASSQDLFEGRRGEAFF.

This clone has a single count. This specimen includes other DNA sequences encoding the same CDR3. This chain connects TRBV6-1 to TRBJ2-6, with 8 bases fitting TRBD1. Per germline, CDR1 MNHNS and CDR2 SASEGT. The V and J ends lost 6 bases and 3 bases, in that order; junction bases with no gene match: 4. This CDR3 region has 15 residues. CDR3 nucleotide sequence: TGTGCCAGCAGGGCAGGGGGCAGTGGGGCCAACGTCCTGACTTTC. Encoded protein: CASRAGGSGANVLTF.

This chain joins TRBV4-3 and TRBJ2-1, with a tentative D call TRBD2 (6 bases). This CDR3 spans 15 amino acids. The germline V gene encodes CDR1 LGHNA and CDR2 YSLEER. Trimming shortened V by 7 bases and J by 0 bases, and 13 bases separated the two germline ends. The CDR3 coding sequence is TGCGCCAGCACCCCTGGGACTTTCTCCTACAATGAGCAGTTCTTC. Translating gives CASTPGTFSYNEQFF.

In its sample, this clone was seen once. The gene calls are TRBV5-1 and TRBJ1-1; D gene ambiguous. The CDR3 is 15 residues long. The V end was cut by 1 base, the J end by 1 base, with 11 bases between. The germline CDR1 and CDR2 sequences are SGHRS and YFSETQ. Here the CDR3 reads CASSLSTSGNTEAFF. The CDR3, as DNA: TGCGCCAGCAGCTTGAGTACGAGCGGGAACACTGAAGCTTTCTTT.

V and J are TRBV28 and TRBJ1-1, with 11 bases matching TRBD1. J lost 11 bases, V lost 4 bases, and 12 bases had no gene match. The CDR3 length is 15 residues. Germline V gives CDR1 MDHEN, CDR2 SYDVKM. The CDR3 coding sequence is TGTGCCAGCAGTTCCCACGCCGGACAGGGGGCATTGGCTTTCTTT. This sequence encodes CASSSHAGQGALAFF.

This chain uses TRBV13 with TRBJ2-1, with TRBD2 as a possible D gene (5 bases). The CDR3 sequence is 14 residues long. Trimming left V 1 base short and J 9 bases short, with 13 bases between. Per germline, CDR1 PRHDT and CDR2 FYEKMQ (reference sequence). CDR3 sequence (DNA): TGTGCCAGCAGCTTAGTGGGGAGCGTCGGTGAGCAGTTCTTC. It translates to CASSLVGSVGEQFF.

CDR3 in amino acids: CATSREFVGTSLNDNEQFF. The CDR3 nucleotides are TGTGCCACCAGCAGAGAATTTGTGGGGACTAGCCTTAATGACAATGAGCAGTTCTTC. J is TRBJ2-1 and V is TRBV15; TRBD2 matches 9 bases. CDR1 is LNHNV, CDR2 YYDKDF, per germline (reference sequence). CDR3 length: 19 residues. J gave up 5 bases and V 0 bases, and 14 bases lay outside the gene matches.

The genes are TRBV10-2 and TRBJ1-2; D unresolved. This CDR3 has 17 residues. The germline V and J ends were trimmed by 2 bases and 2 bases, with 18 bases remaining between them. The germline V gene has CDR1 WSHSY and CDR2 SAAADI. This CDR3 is CASSEEWLGSKNYGYTF. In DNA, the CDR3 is TGCGCCAGCAGTGAGGAGTGGTTAGGGTCTAAGAACTATGGCTACACCTTC.

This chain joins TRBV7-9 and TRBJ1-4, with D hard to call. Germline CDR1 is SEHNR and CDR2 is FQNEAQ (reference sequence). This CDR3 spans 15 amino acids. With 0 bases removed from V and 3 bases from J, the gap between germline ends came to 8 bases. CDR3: CASSLAGPSNEKLFF. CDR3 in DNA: TGTGCCAGCAGCTTAGCTGGTCCCTCTAATGAAAAACTGTTTTTT.

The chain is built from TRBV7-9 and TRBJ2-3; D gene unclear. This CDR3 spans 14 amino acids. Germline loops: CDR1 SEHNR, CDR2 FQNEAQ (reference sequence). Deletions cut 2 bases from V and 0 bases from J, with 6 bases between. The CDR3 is CASSLIKSTDTQYF. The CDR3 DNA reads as TGTGCCAGCAGCTTAATAAAAAGCACAGATACGCAGTATTTT.

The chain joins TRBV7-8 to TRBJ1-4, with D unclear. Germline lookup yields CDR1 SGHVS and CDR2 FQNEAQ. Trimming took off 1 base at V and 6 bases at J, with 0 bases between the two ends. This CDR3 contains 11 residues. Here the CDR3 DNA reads TGTGCCAGCAGCTTAGATGAAAAACTGTTTTTT. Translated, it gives CASSLDEKLFF.

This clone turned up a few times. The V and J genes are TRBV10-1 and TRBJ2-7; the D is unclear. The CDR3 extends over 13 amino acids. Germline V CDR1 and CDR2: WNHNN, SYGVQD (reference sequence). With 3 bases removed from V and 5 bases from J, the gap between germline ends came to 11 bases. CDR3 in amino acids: CASSEGPAHEQYF. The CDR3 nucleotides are TGCGCCAGCAGTGAAGGTCCGGCTCACGAGCAGTACTTC.

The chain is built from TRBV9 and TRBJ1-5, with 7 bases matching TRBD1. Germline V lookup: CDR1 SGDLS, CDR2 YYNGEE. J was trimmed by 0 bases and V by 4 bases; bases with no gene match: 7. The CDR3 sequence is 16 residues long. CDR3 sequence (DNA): TGTGCCAGCAGCCCCCGGACAGGTTATAGCAATCAGCCCCAGCATTTT. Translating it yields CASSPRTGYSNQPQHF.

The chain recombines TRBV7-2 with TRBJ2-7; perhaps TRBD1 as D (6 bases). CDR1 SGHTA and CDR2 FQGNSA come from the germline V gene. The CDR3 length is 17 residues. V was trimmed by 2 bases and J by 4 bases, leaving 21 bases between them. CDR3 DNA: TGTGCCAGCAGCTTATCCACCCCGGGCAGGGGATCATACGAGCAGTACTTC. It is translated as CASSLSTPGRGSYEQYF.

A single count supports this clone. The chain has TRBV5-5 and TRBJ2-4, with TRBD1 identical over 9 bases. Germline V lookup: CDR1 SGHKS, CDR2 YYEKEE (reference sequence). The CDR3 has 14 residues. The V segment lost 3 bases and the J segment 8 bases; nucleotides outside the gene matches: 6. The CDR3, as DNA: TGTGCCAGCAGCTGGGGGACAGGGAAGGACATTCAGTACTTC. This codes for CASSWGTGKDIQYF.

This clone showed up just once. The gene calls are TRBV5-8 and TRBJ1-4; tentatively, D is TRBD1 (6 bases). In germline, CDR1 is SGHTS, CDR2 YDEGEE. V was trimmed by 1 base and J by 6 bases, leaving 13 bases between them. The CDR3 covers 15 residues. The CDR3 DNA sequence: TGTGCCAGCAGCTTGTTCCAGGGGTTGTATGAAAAACTGTTTTTT. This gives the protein CASSLFQGLYEKLFF.

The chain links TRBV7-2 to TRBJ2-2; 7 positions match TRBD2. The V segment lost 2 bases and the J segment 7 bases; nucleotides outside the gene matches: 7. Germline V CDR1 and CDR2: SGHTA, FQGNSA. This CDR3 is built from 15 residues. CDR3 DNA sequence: TGTGCCAGCAGCTTAAGCGGGATCGATGGCGGGGAGCTGTTTTTT. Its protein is CASSLSGIDGGELFF.

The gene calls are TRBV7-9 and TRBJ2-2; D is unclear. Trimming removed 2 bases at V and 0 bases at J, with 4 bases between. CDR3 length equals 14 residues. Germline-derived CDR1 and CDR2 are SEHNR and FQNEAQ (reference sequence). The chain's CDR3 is CASSLKPNTGELFF. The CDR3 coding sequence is TGTGCCAGCAGCTTAAAGCCGAACACCGGGGAGCTGTTTTTT.

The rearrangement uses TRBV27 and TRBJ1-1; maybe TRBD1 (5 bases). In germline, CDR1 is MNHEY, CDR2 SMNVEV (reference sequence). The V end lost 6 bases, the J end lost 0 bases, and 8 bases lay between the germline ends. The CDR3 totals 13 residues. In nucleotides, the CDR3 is TGTGCCAGCAGGAGAGGGGTGAACACTGAAGCTTTCTTT. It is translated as CASRRGVNTEAFF.

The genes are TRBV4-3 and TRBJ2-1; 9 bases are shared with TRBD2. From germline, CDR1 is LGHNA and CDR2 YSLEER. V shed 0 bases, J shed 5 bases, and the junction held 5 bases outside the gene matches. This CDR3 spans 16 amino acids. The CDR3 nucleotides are TGCGCCAGCAGCCAAGATCTGCGCGGGGGGGACAATGAGCAGTTCTTC. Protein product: CASSQDLRGGDNEQFF.

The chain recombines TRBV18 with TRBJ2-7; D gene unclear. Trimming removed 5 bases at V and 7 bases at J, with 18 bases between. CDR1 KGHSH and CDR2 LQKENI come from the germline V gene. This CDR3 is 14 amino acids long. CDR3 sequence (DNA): TGTGCCAGCTCATCCCTTATTTACGCAGCTGAGCAGTACTTC. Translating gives CASSSLIYAAEQYF.

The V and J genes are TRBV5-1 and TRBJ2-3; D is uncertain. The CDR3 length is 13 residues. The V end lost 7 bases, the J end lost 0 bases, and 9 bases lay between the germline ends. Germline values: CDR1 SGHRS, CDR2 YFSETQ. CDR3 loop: CASGGRSTDTQYF. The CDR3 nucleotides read TGCGCCAGCGGCGGCAGAAGCACAGATACGCAGTATTTT.

The CDR3 loop is CASSYPGRNTIYF. The CDR3, as DNA: TGTGCCAGCAGTTATCCAGGGAGGAACACCATATATTTT. This chain links TRBV28 with TRBJ1-3; maybe TRBD1 (5 bases). Trimming shortened V by 4 bases and J by 7 bases, and 11 bases separated the two germline ends. CDR3 length: 13 amino acids. Germline V gene sequence: CDR1 MDHEN, CDR2 SYDVKM.

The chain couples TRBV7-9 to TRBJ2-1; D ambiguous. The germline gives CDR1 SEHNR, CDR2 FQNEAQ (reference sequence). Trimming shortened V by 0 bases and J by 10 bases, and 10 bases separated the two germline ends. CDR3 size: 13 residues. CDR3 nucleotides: TGTGCCAGCAGCTTAGCGCACGAATACGAGCAGTTCTTC. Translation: CASSLAHEYEQFF.

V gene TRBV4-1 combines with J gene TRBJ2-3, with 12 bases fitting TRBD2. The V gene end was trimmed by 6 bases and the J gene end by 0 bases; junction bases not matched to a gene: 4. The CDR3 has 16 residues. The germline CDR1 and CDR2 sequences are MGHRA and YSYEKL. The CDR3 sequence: CASSPTSGGSTDTQYF. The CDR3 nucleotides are TGCGCCAGCAGTCCGACTAGCGGGGGAAGCACAGATACGCAGTATTTT.

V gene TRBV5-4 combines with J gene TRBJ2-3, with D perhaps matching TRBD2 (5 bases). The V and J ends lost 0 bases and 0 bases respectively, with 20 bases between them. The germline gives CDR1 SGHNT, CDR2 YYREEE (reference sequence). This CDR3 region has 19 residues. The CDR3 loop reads CASSLAKSGSLTSTDTQYF. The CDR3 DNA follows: TGTGCCAGCAGCTTGGCCAAGTCTGGGAGCTTAACTAGCACAGATACGCAGTATTTT.